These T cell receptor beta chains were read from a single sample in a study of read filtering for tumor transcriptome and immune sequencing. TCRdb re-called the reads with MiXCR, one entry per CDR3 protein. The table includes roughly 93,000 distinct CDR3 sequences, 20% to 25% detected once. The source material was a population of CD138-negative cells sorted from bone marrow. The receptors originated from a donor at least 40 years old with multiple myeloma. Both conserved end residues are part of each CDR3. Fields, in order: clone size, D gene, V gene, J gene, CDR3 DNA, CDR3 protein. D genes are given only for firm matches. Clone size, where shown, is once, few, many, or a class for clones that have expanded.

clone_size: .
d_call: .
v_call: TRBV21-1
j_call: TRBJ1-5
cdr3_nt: TGTGCCAGCAGCAAGCCAGGGAGGGTGATTCAGCCCCAGCATTTT
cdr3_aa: CASSKPGRVIQPQHF

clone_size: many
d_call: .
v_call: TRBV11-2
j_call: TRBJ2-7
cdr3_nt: TGTGCCAGCAGCTTAGAGGCAGGGTTGGGCTACGAGCAGTACTTC
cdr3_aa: CASSLEAGLGYEQYF

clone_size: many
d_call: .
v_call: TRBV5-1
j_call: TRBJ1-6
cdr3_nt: TGCGCCAGCAGCTTGGTAGCCGGGAGAGACTCACCCCTCCACTTT
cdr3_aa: CASSLVAGRDSPLHF

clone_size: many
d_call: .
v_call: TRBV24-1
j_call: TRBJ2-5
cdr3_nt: TGTGCCACCCCAAGGCCCCAAGAGACCCAGTACTTC
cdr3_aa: CATPRPQETQYF

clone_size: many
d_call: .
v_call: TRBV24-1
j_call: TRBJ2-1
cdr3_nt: TGTGCCACCGGATCCCCGGGCTACAATGAGCAGTTCTTC
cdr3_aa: CATGSPGYNEQFF

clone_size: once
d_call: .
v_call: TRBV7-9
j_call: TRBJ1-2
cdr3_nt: TGTGCCAGCAGCTCCGAACTCCGACCGGGGGGCTACACCTTC
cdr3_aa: CASSSELRPGGYTF

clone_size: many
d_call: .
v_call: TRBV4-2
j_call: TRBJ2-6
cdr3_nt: TGTGCCAGCAGCCAAGACAGGGCGCTGCACTCTGGGGCCAACGTCCTGACTTTC
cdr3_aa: CASSQDRALHSGANVLTF

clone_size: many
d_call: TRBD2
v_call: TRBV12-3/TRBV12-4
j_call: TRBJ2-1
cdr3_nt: TGTGCCAGCAGTCGGCTGACTAGCGGGGGGAAACCTGAGCAGTTCTTC
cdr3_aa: CASSRLTSGGKPEQFF

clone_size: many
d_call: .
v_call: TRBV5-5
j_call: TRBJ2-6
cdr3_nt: TGTGCCAGCAGCTTGGCAGCCCTCAGCTCTGGGGCCAACGTCCTGACTTTC
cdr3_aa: CASSLAALSSGANVLTF

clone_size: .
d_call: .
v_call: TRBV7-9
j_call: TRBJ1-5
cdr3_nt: TGTGCCAGCAGCTTAGACGGCAGGGCGGGTCAGCCCCAGCATTTT
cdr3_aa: CASSLDGRAGQPQHF

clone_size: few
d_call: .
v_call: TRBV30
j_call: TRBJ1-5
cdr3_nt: TGTGCCTGGAGTGGACAGTCCGATCAGCCCCAGCATTTT
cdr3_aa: CAWSGQSDQPQHF

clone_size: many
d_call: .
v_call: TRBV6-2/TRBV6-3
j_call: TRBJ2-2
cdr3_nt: TGTGCCAGCAGTTACGGGGCCAAGTCCGGGGAGCTGTTTTTT
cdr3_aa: CASSYGAKSGELFF

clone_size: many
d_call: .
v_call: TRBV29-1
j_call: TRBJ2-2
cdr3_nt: TGCAGCGTGACGGTGAACACCGGGGAGCTGTTTTTT
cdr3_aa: CSVTVNTGELFF

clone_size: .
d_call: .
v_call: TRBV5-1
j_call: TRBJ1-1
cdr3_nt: TGCGCCAGCAGCTTGGAGTTGGCAGCAGTCAGGACTGAAGCTTTCTTT
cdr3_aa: CASSLELAAVRTEAFF

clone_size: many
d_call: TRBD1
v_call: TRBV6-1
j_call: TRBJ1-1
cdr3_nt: TGTGCCAGCAGTGCTACAGGGGTGAACACTGAAGCTTTCTTT
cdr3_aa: CASSATGVNTEAFF

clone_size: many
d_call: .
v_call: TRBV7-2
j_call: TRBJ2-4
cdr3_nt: TGTGCCAGCAGCCCGTGGATGGGGGGCCTAAACATTCAGTACTTC
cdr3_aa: CASSPWMGGLNIQYF